These 23 T cell receptor beta chains share one sample of origin, sequenced in a study of early T cells in non-severe SARS-CoV-2 infection. TCRdb fed the 5' RACE reads into MiXCR, producing one record per CDR3 protein. This sample carries 69,000 or so distinct CDR3 sequences, about 4.6% of them seen once, and the ten largest clones take 3.6%. Source: whole blood, taken at baseline. The receptors here all came from an adult who was a healthcare worker with PCR-confirmed SARS-CoV-2 infection or an uninfected control (not recorded which). The donor label of this sample is uncertain.

This clonotype was picked up many times. The chain has TRBV7-9 and TRBJ1-5; a weak D match, TRBD1 (5 bases). Per the germline V gene, CDR1 is SEHNR and CDR2 is FQNEAQ (reference sequence). V lost 3 bases to trimming and J lost 5 bases, with 8 bases between them. This CDR3 spans 13 amino acids. The CDR3 sequence: CASSFGGDQPQHF. The CDR3 DNA is TGTGCCAGCAGCTTTGGAGGGGATCAGCCCCAGCATTTT.

This clonotype has ten or more counts. The chain combines TRBV6-5 with TRBJ2-1; D perhaps matches TRBD2 (6 bases). V lost 6 bases and J 9 bases, leaving 9 bases between the germline ends. Looked up from germline, CDR1 is MNHEY and CDR2 is SVGAGI. The CDR3 extends over 11 amino acids. CDR3 sequence reads: CASRREAEQFF. The CDR3 DNA follows: TGTGCCAGCAGGAGGGAGGCTGAGCAGTTCTTC.

CDR3 DNA: TGTGCCAGCAGCCGGACGTACCCCTACGAGCAGTACTTC. Encoded protein: CASSRTYPYEQYF. The chain carries TRBV3-1 and TRBJ2-7; D is ambiguous. Germline CDR1 and CDR2: LGHDT and YNNKEL (reference sequence). V was clipped by 4 bases and J by 2 bases, with 9 bases between them. The CDR3 sequence is 13 residues long.

This clonotype has at least ten counts. This chain uses TRBV7-2 with TRBJ2-1; D gene ambiguous. The CDR3 covers 12 residues. Germline CDR1 SGHTA, CDR2 FQGNSA. The germline V and J ends were trimmed by 2 bases and 11 bases, with 10 bases remaining between them. The CDR3 sequence: CASSLSRKKQFF. The CDR3 nucleotides read TGTGCCAGCAGCTTATCCCGAAAAAAGCAGTTCTTC.

This clonotype was picked up many times. The gene calls are TRBV5-6 and TRBJ2-7; D perhaps matches TRBD2 (6 bases). V was shortened by 4 bases and J by 7 bases, with 21 bases between the two germline ends. The length of the CDR3 is 15 residues. Germline CDR1 reads SGHDT; CDR2 reads YYEEEE. CDR3 protein: CASSQPGLGPGEQYF. The CDR3 nucleotides are TGTGCCAGCAGCCAACCGGGACTGGGGCCGGGGGAGCAGTACTTC.

In this sample, this clonotype turned up many times. The rearrangement uses TRBV6-5 and TRBJ2-5; D call uncertain. Germline lookup yields CDR1 MNHEY and CDR2 SVGAGI. The CDR3 length is 14 residues. Trimming shortened V by 0 bases and J by 1 base, and 6 bases separated the two germline ends. The CDR3 sequence: CASSYSTPQETQYF. The CDR3 DNA follows: TGTGCCAGCAGTTACTCGACACCCCAAGAGACCCAGTACTTC.

The chain links TRBV28 to TRBJ2-7; maybe TRBD1 (7 bases). CDR1 and CDR2 from the germline V gene are MDHEN and SYDVKM. This CDR3 region has 15 residues. The germline V and J ends were trimmed by 4 bases and 7 bases, with 20 bases remaining between them. This CDR3 is CASSSQGTVWSEQYF. CDR3 sequence (DNA): TGTGCCAGCAGTTCACAGGGGACTGTTTGGTCGGAGCAGTACTTC. Drawing the rest from reference TRBV28 and TRBJ2-7, the complete variable domain is DVKVTQSSRYLVKRTGEKVFLECVQDMDHENMFWYRQDPGLGLRLIYFSYDVKMKEKGDIPEGYSVSREKKERFSLILESASTNQTSMYLCASSSQGTVWSEQYFGPGTRLTVT.

This clonotype was observed at least ten times. The CDR3 region is CSASGRFYEQYF. Here the CDR3 DNA reads TGCAGTGCTTCTGGACGATTCTACGAGCAGTACTTC. This chain uses TRBV20-1 with TRBJ2-7; D is ambiguous. Germline values: CDR1 DFQATT, CDR2 SNEGSKA (reference sequence). The CDR3 is 12 residues long. V was shortened by 5 bases and J by 3 bases, with 11 bases between the two germline ends.

This clonotype was observed at least ten times. This chain links TRBV30 with TRBJ2-2; D remains ambiguous. Germline V gene data show CDR1 as GTSNPN and CDR2 as SVGIG (reference sequence). Trimming cost V 3 bases and J 6 bases, with 11 bases left between them. The CDR3 runs to 13 residues. The CDR3 loop reads CAWRLVVAGELFF. CDR3 DNA: TGTGCCTGGAGGCTAGTAGTAGCCGGGGAGCTGTTTTTT. Full variable domain (rest looked up from reference TRBV30 and TRBJ2-2): SQTIHQWPATLVQPVGSPLSLECTVEGTSNPNLYWYRQAAGRGLQLLFYSVGIGQISSEVPQNLSASRPQDRQFILSSKKLLLSDSGFYLCAWRLVVAGELFFGEGSRLTVL.

The rearrangement links TRBV7-9 to TRBJ1-6; 11 positions match TRBD1. V lost 3 bases, J lost 0 bases, and 4 bases stayed unmatched. Germline CDR1 and CDR2: SEHNR and FQNEAQ (reference sequence). This CDR3 contains 18 residues. The chain's CDR3 is CASSLGQGESSYNSPLHF. The CDR3, as DNA: TGTGCCAGCAGCTTGGGACAGGGGGAGAGCTCCTATAATTCACCCCTCCACTTT.

This clonotype was detected ten times or more. The chain employs TRBV6-6 and TRBJ1-5; 8 bases agree with TRBD1. Germline V gene lookup returns CDR1 MNHNY and CDR2 SVGAGI (reference sequence). This CDR3 has 15 amino acids. J was trimmed by 0 bases and V by 5 bases; bases with no gene match: 3. CDR3 bases: TGTGCCAGCAGTCGGGACAGGCATAGCAATCAGCCCCAGCATTTT. Its protein product is CASSRDRHSNQPQHF.

This clonotype occurred many times. J is TRBJ2-5 and V is TRBV18; 11 nucleotides match TRBD2. In germline, CDR1 is KGHSH, CDR2 LQKENI. The trim removed 2 bases at V and 6 bases at J, leaving 5 bases unmatched. There are 15 residues in the CDR3. The CDR3 reads CASSPSLAGGKTQYF. In nucleotides, the CDR3 is TGTGCCAGCTCACCATCGCTAGCGGGGGGAAAGACCCAGTACTTC.

This clonotype was counted ten times or more. This sequence joins TRBV7-9 and TRBJ1-4; a weak D match, TRBD1 (6 bases). Germline V gene sequence: CDR1 SEHNR, CDR2 FQNEAQ (reference sequence). V was trimmed by 5 bases and J by 6 bases, leaving 10 bases between them. The CDR3 extends over 13 amino acids. In nucleotides, the CDR3 is TGTGCCAGCAGCCCAGGGGCGGATGAAAAACTGTTTTTT. Protein product: CASSPGADEKLFF.

This clonotype occurred many times. The chain joins TRBV4-3 to TRBJ1-1; TRBD1 might be the D (5 bases). The CDR3 is 15 amino acids. V was clipped by 0 bases and J by 2 bases, with 10 bases between them. Germline V gene data show CDR1 as LGHNA and CDR2 as YSLEER. The CDR3 DNA reads as TGCGCCAGCAGCCAAGATGGGACGGACAACACTGAAGCTTTCTTT. Translation: CASSQDGTDNTEAFF.

The chain employs TRBV20-1 and TRBJ2-1, with 7 bases that match TRBD1. V dropped 3 bases and J dropped 4; count of bases not matched to a gene: 15. CDR3 length: 17 amino acids. Germline V lookup: CDR1 DFQATT, CDR2 SNEGSKA (reference sequence). CDR3 residues: CSASGPQTGISYNEQFF. The CDR3, as DNA: TGCAGTGCTAGTGGCCCCCAGACAGGGATCAGTTACAATGAGCAGTTCTTC.

This clonotype has a count of ten or more. V gene TRBV29-1 combines with J gene TRBJ2-6, with D perhaps matching TRBD1 (6 bases). Trimming cost V 1 base and J 0 bases, with 7 bases left between them. CDR3 length: 15 amino acids. The germline V gene has CDR1 SQVTM and CDR2 ANQGSEA. CDR3 nucleotide sequence: TGCAGCGTTGAAGGGACAGACTCTGGGGCCAACGTCCTGACTTTC. This sequence encodes CSVEGTDSGANVLTF.

The CDR3 sequence is CASSFPRDSTDTQYF. The CDR3 DNA reads TGCGCCAGCAGCTTTCCCCGGGACAGCACAGATACGCAGTATTTT. The chain has TRBV5-1 and TRBJ2-3; D may correspond to TRBD1 or TRBD2 (5 bases each). The CDR3 loop spans 15 amino acids. CDR1 is SGHRS and CDR2 is YFSETQ in the germline V gene. With 2 bases removed from V and 0 bases from J, the gap between germline ends came to 10 bases.

This clonotype was found many times. This rearrangement joins TRBV20-1 to TRBJ1-1; D ambiguous. The length of the CDR3 is 13 residues. Germline V lookup: CDR1 DFQATT, CDR2 SNEGSKA (reference sequence). The V gene lost 0 bases and the J gene lost 3 bases, with 8 bases spanning the gap. For the CDR3, the DNA is TGCAGTGCTAGAGAGGGCGGAGACACTGAAGCTTTCTTT. Encoded protein: CSAREGGDTEAFF.

This clonotype was seen more than once but under ten times. The V gene is TRBV30, the J gene TRBJ2-3; possibly TRBD2 for D (6 bases). Trimming shortened V by 2 bases and J by 6 bases, and 12 bases separated the two germline ends. CDR1 GTSNPN and CDR2 SVGIG come from the germline V gene (reference sequence). The CDR3 runs to 13 residues. CDR3 region: CAWSRDRGDTQYF. For the CDR3, the DNA is TGTGCCTGGAGTAGGGACCGGGGGGATACGCAGTATTTT.

Ten or more counts support this clonotype. This chain joins TRBV20-1 and TRBJ1-4, with 8 nucleotides matching TRBD1. Germline V gene lookup returns CDR1 DFQATT and CDR2 SNEGSKA (reference sequence). The J segment lost 8 bases and the V segment lost 5 bases, leaving 7 bases of the junction unmatched. This CDR3 comprises 13 residues. CDR3 DNA: TGCAGTGCTCGTAGGACAGGGATCGAAAAACTGTTTTTT. Amino acids: CSARRTGIEKLFF.

This clonotype was detected ten times or more. The chain carries TRBV19 and TRBJ1-5; D gene unclear. Trimming cost V 5 bases and J 3 bases, with 8 bases left between them. The germline V gene has CDR1 LNHDA and CDR2 SQIVND (reference sequence). CDR3 length equals 13 residues. The CDR3 DNA sequence: TGTGCCAGTAGTCCGGCCCTCAATCAGCCCCAGCATTTT. Its protein is CASSPALNQPQHF.

V gene TRBV19 combines with J gene TRBJ2-2; D ambiguous. V was trimmed by 5 bases and J by 6 bases, leaving 10 bases between them. From germline, CDR1 is LNHDA and CDR2 SQIVND (reference sequence). The CDR3 sequence is 13 residues long. This CDR3 is CASSLDRAGELFF. CDR3 nucleotides: TGTGCCAGTAGTTTGGATCGGGCCGGGGAGCTGTTTTTT. Combining the CDR3 with reference TRBV19 and TRBJ2-2 gives the whole variable domain DGGITQSPKYLFRKEGQNVTLSCEQNLNHDAMYWYRQDPGQGLRLIYYSQIVNDFQKGDIAEGYSVSREKKESFPLTVTSAQKNPTAFYLCASSLDRAGELFFGEGSRLTVL.

A word on this clonotype: This could be a read error, since a much larger clone is one nucleotide away. The rearrangement uses TRBV20-1 and TRBJ2-3, with 7 bases matching TRBD1. CDR1 and CDR2 (germline): DFQATT, SNEGSKA (reference sequence). The CDR3 sequence is 15 residues long. The CDR3 nucleotides are TGCAGTGCTAGAGATGGCAGCTTAGGGACAGATACGCGGTATTTT. This sequence encodes CSARDGSLGTDTRYF.